This TCR beta chain was recovered during a study of blood T cells in healthy people across ages. The study's findings and limits: Long-lived and aged donors differed, with more naive CD4+ cells and higher diversity in the long-lived. Per million T cells, the diversity of TCR beta decreased roughly linearly as age advanced.

Through a sample-barcoded 5' primer and a J-beta primer mix, a second PCR was run for about 7 to 12 cycles. MiXCR, applied by TCRdb to the 5' RACE reads, yields one record per CDR3 protein. The repertoire holds hundreds of thousands of distinct CDR3 sequences, approximately 52% seen once, with roughly 14% in the top ten. Isolation recovered at least 6.5 million PBMCs from every sample. This clonotype was picked up a small number of times. The antigen is not known. V lost 3 bases and J lost 4; bases outside the gene matches: 1. Germline assignment: CDR1 LNHNV and CDR2 YYDKDF (reference sequence). The CDR3 spans 14 residues.

The sequencing sample was made of blood. V gene TRBV15 combines with J gene TRBJ1-5, with TRBD1 matching 9 bases. The sequence was obtained from a woman of 80 years or more in good health. CDR3 protein: CATSRDRGNQPQHF. CDR3 DNA sequence: TGTGCCACCAGCAGGGACAGGGGTAATCAGCCCCAGCATTTT.